This TCR beta chain was obtained from a study of blood T cell repertoires in COVID-19. Across the study: Some COVID-19 samples were acute and others convalescent; all came from the United States, Italy and Spain. The analysed material was cDNA or gDNA that came from T cells, B-cell-depleted T cells, or PBMCs.

CDR3 length: 12 amino acids. Germline CDR1 is KGHSH and CDR2 is LQKENI. Trimming took 3 bases from V and 6 from J, leaving 8 bases between them. Recruited during active infection, patients (from Seattle) were subsequently followed longitudinally. The authors' processing: Quantification of nucleated cells was approximated via reference gene primer amplification. TCRdb keeps only in-frame clones here, not all; method: immunoSEQ multiplex PCR. From that table come the V and J calls and clone size; the DNA was used to work out D and trimming. The sample has 250,000 to 350,000 clones, approximately 92% seen once.

Sequenced: peripheral blood. This sequence joins TRBV18 and TRBJ1-1, with D unresolved. This receptor was taken from a woman aged 30 to 39 with COVID-19, enrolled during active disease. CDR3 amino acids: CASSPGSAEAFF. CDR3 nucleotide sequence: TGTGCCAGCTCACCGGGCTCTGCTGAAGCTTTCTTT. Complete variable domain (other parts from reference TRBV18 and TRBJ1-1): NAGVMQNPRHLVRRRGQEARLRCSPMKGHSHVYWYRQLPEEGLKFMVYLQKENIIDESGMPKERFSAEFPKEGPSILRIQQVVRGDSAAYFCASSPGSAEAFFGQGTRLTVV.